The 8 T cell receptor beta chains listed next were all sequenced from one sample in a study of beta chain features in type 1 diabetes. Study results and limitations: Within each of all four CD4+ subsets, Type 1 diabetes patients had TCRB CDR3s that were moderately but significantly shorter.

For these receptors, no antigen is known. The isolated RNA, all of it, was reverse transcribed, so expressed TCRB transcripts were what got sequenced. Generated by immunoSEQ multiplex PCR, the TCRdb table keeps only in-frame clones and is missing some. The sample lists approximately 260,000 clones, just over 20% occurring once. The sequencing input was naive CD4+ T cells from blood. These TCRs come from a middle-aged woman with type 1 diabetes.

This clone turned up a few times. The V gene is TRBV30, the J gene TRBJ2-2; the match to TRBD1 covers 9 bases. This CDR3 is built from 17 residues. Germline V CDR1 and CDR2: GTSNPN, SVGIG (reference sequence). J lost 8 bases, V lost 4 bases, and 17 bases had no gene match. This CDR3 is CAWISSPGQGLTGELFF. The CDR3, as DNA: TGTGCCTGGATATCCTCCCCGGGACAGGGTTTAACTGGGGAGCTGTTTTTT.

J is TRBJ2-5 and V is TRBV7-2; 9 nucleotides align to TRBD1. V dropped 5 bases and J dropped 7; count of bases not matched to a gene: 8. The CDR3 extends over 14 amino acids. Germline loops: CDR1 SGHTA, CDR2 FQGNSA. The CDR3 bases are TGTGCCAGCAGCCTGGACAGGGGCAAAGGGACCCAGTACTTC. Protein: CASSLDRGKGTQYF. Supplemented by reference TRBV7-2 and TRBJ2-5, the full variable domain reads GAGVSQSPSNKVTEKGKDVELRCDPISGHTALYWYRQSLGQGLEFLIYFQGNSAPDKSGLPSDRFSAERTGGSVSTLTIQRTQQEDSAVYLCASSLDRGKGTQYFGPGTRLLVL.

This clone was counted a few times. CDR3 sequence: CASRMDRAGAFF. In nucleotides, the CDR3 is TGTGCCAGCAGAATGGACAGGGCTGGAGCTTTCTTT. This chain uses TRBV13 with TRBJ1-1, with TRBD1 identical over 8 bases. The junction had 7 bases not matched to a gene; V was cut back by 6 bases and J by 10 bases. CDR1 is PRHDT, CDR2 FYEKMQ, per germline (reference sequence). The CDR3 runs to 12 residues.

The chain carries TRBV7-2 and TRBJ2-5; 9 bases line up with TRBD1. Trimming removed 2 bases from V and 7 bases from J; junction bases left unmatched: 5. The germline gives CDR1 SGHTA, CDR2 FQGNSA. The CDR3 is 14 residues long. The CDR3 loop reads CASSLRTGEATQYF. For the CDR3, the DNA is TGTGCCAGCAGCTTAAGGACAGGGGAAGCGACCCAGTACTTC.

The genes are TRBV28 and TRBJ2-7; D call uncertain. V was cut by 3 bases and J by 2 bases, with 5 bases left in between. The CDR3 has 12 amino acids. Germline V gives CDR1 MDHEN, CDR2 SYDVKM. The CDR3 loop is CASSLATYEQYF. The DNA for the CDR3 is TGTGCCAGCAGTTTGGCCACCTACGAGCAGTACTTC.

The gene calls are TRBV7-9 and TRBJ1-5, with no clear D. CDR3 size: 15 residues. Trimming cost V 3 bases and J 0 bases, with 9 bases left between them. Per the germline V gene, CDR1 is SEHNR and CDR2 is FQNEAQ (reference sequence). The CDR3 coding sequence is TGTGCCAGCAGCTTCTCGCAGAATAGCAATCAGCCCCAGCATTTT. Its translation is CASSFSQNSNQPQHF.

The sample holds a few counts of this clone. V is TRBV28 and J is TRBJ1-5, with TRBD1 matching 7 bases. Germline V gene data show CDR1 as MDHEN and CDR2 as SYDVKM. Trimming cost V 8 bases and J 4 bases; bases outside gene matches: 17. This CDR3 comprises 17 residues. The CDR3 DNA follows: TGTGCCAGCGAGACAGGGAGGATCACGATAGGAAATCAGCCCCAGCATTTT. It codes for CASETGRITIGNQPQHF.

The chain combines TRBV4-3 with TRBJ2-2; D remains ambiguous. The germline V and J ends were trimmed by 5 bases and 0 bases, with 10 bases remaining between them. The CDR3 extends over 15 amino acids. CDR1 is LGHNA and CDR2 is YSLEER in the germline V gene. CDR3 region: CASSDILANTGELFF. In DNA, the CDR3 is TGCGCCAGCAGCGATATCCTAGCGAACACCGGGGAGCTGTTTTTT.